A single sample gave rise to the 27 T cell receptor beta chains below, sequenced in a study of cytomegalovirus exposure and HLA in healthy donors. 60 Vbeta and 13 Jbeta primers were used in PCR. Method: immunoSEQ multiplex PCR; TCRdb's copy keeps in-frame clones and lacks some. Found here are some 130,000 clones, about 73% of them singletons; the top ten hold 5.8%. What was sequenced was PBMCs. These TCRs come from a woman aged 45 to 65 in good health and CMV-seropositive.

The genes are TRBV5-1 and TRBJ1-1; the D gene is possibly TRBD1 (6 bases). The germline CDR1 and CDR2 sequences are SGHRS and YFSETQ. The CDR3 covers 13 residues. The V and J ends lost 5 bases and 2 bases respectively, with 10 bases between them. CDR3 nucleotide sequence: TGCGCCAGCAGAACTGGGGGCAACACTGAAGCTTTCTTT. Translating it yields CASRTGGNTEAFF.

Notes on this clone: Mismatch with germline at one junction end may stem from a read error. The CDR3 nucleotides are TGCAGCGTCGAAACAGGGGGAGGGTACGGCTACCCCTTC. It translates to CSVETGGGYGYPF. V gene TRBV29-1 combines with J gene TRBJ1-2, with 8 bases lining up with TRBD1. The CDR3 consists of 13 residues. Germline values: CDR1 SQVTM, CDR2 ANQGSEA.

The chain uses TRBV25-1 and TRBJ2-7; TRBD2 might be the D (6 bases). Germline loops: CDR1 MGHDK, CDR2 SYGVNS. V lost 8 bases and J lost 4, with 12 bases in between. The CDR3 covers 12 residues. CDR3 region: CASRGGPYEQYF. The DNA for the CDR3 is TGTGCCAGCCGCGGAGGGCCTTACGAGCAGTACTTC.

This clone was observed a few times. The chain uses TRBV5-4 and TRBJ2-1; 15 nucleotides line up with TRBD2. J was trimmed by 0 bases and V by 4 bases; bases with no gene match: 8. CDR1 and CDR2 from the germline V gene are SGHNT and YYREEE (reference sequence). The CDR3 spans 19 residues. DNA for the CDR3: TGTGCCAGCAGCAAGGGGACTAGCGGGGGGATCAGCTCCTACAATGAGCAGTTCTTC. Amino acid sequence: CASSKGTSGGISSYNEQFF.

The chain has TRBV10-2 and TRBJ2-1, with 8 bases fitting TRBD1. This CDR3 has 19 amino acids. CDR1 is WSHSY and CDR2 is SAAADI in the germline V gene. With 5 bases clipped from V and 0 bases from J, the junction kept 15 bases outside the gene matches. CDR3 nucleotide sequence: TGCGCCAGCAGTCTGGGGCAGGGGGCTTTATTAAGCTCCTACAATGAGCAGTTCTTC. It is translated as CASSLGQGALLSSYNEQFF.

The table lists this clone with a count of one. CDR3 in amino acids: CASSFLRDDNEQFF. The CDR3 DNA is TGTGCCAGCAGCTTCCTGCGGGACGACAATGAGCAGTTCTTC. The chain uses TRBV7-9 and TRBJ2-1; tentatively, D is TRBD2 (6 bases). This CDR3 contains 14 residues. Germline CDR1 and CDR2: SEHNR and FQNEAQ (reference sequence). Trimming shortened V by 3 bases and J by 5 bases, and 11 bases separated the two germline ends.

The V call is TRBV7-6, the J call TRBJ2-1; D perhaps matches TRBD1 (7 bases). This CDR3 has 15 residues. Germline V gives CDR1 SGHVS, CDR2 FNYEAQ. Trimming took 5 bases from V and 8 from J, leaving 19 bases between them. CDR3 in amino acids: CASSQGGRGRYEQFF. The CDR3 nucleotides are TGTGCCAGCAGCCAGGGGGGACGGGGGAGGTATGAGCAGTTCTTC.

V gene TRBV6-5 combines with J gene TRBJ2-2; 7 positions agree with TRBD1. The V segment lost 0 bases and the J segment 6 bases; nucleotides outside the gene matches: 7. Germline loops: CDR1 MNHEY, CDR2 SVGAGI. This CDR3 comprises 16 residues. This chain's CDR3 is CASSYSHNRGAGELFF. For the CDR3, the DNA is TGTGCCAGCAGTTACTCGCATAACAGGGGCGCCGGGGAGCTGTTTTTT.

The CDR3 is CASSIGGGIRAGANVLTF. The CDR3 DNA sequence: TGTGCCAGTAGTATCGGCGGGGGCATAAGGGCTGGGGCCAACGTCCTGACTTTC. This sequence joins TRBV19 and TRBJ2-6; a possible D gene is TRBD2 (7 bases). This CDR3 has 18 amino acids. V was cut by 3 bases and J by 2 bases, with 17 bases left in between. Looked up from germline, CDR1 is LNHDA and CDR2 is SQIVND (reference sequence).

The rearrangement links TRBV9 to TRBJ2-1, with 10 bases lining up with TRBD2. The V gene's germline CDR1 is SGDLS and CDR2 YYNGEE. The V and J ends lost 0 bases and 9 bases, in that order; junction bases with no gene match: 12. The CDR3 runs 17 residues. CDR3 nucleotides: TGTGCCAGCAGCGTAGATACTAGCGGGGACTATTACGCTGAGCAGTTCTTC. This encodes CASSVDTSGDYYAEQFF. The variable domain in full, with the rest retrieved from reference TRBV9 and TRBJ2-1, is DSGVTQTPKHLITATGQRVTLRCSPRSGDLSVYWYQQSLDQGLQFLIQYYNGEERAKGNILERFSAQQFPDLHSELNLSSLELGDSALYFCASSVDTSGDYYAEQFFGPGTRLTVL.

The rearrangement links TRBV5-1 to TRBJ2-5; TRBD2 agrees at 8 bases. This CDR3 spans 16 amino acids. The V segment lost 4 bases and the J segment 2 bases; nucleotides outside the gene matches: 10. The germline V gene encodes CDR1 SGHRS and CDR2 YFSETQ. DNA of the CDR3: TGCGCCAGCAGCCCGCTGGCCAGCGGGGGACAAGAGACCCAGTACTTC. Translating it yields CASSPLASGGQETQYF.

The chain has TRBV11-2 and TRBJ1-1, with D maybe TRBD1 (5 bases). Germline V CDR1 and CDR2: SGHAT, FQNNGV. With 7 bases removed from V and 6 bases from J, the gap between germline ends came to 18 bases. The CDR3 runs to 14 residues. CDR3 sequence: CASTRVREHPEAFF. The CDR3 DNA follows: TGTGCCAGCACAAGGGTCAGGGAACACCCTGAAGCTTTCTTT.

This rearrangement joins TRBV9 to TRBJ1-2; D is ambiguous. Trimming took 0 bases from V and 3 from J, leaving 12 bases between them. Germline loops: CDR1 SGDLS, CDR2 YYNGEE. The CDR3 consists of 15 residues. Here the CDR3 reads CASSVGLGGDYGYTF. The CDR3 DNA is TGTGCCAGCAGCGTAGGCTTAGGAGGAGACTATGGCTACACCTTC.

The J gene is TRBJ1-2, the V gene TRBV4-1, with a weak D call TRBD1 (6 bases). CDR1 and CDR2 from the germline V gene are MGHRA and YSYEKL. The germline V and J ends were trimmed by 1 base and 3 bases, with 6 bases remaining between them. There are 13 residues in the CDR3. The DNA for the CDR3 is TGCGCCAGCAGCCAAGCAGGGGACTATGGCTACACCTTC. Residues: CASSQAGDYGYTF.

Here the CDR3 DNA reads TGCGCCAGCAGGCGTCGACAGGTGGCGGCAAACACCATATATTTT. The encoded protein is CASRRRQVAANTIYF. The chain links TRBV5-1 to TRBJ1-3; D might be TRBD1 (6 bases). With 5 bases removed from V and 6 bases from J, the gap between germline ends came to 18 bases. This CDR3 contains 15 residues. Germline V lookup: CDR1 SGHRS, CDR2 YFSETQ.

Only a few counts were recorded for this clone. The CDR3 nucleotides read TGTGCCTGGAAAGCCCAGGGGTCAACAGATACGCAGTATTTT. Amino acid sequence: CAWKAQGSTDTQYF. The V and J genes are TRBV30 and TRBJ2-3, with D perhaps matching TRBD1 (6 bases). The CDR3 covers 14 residues. Trimming took off 4 bases at V and 3 bases at J, with 14 bases between the two ends. Looked up from germline, CDR1 is GTSNPN and CDR2 is SVGIG (reference sequence).

This clone was found a few times. The V call is TRBV7-2, the J call TRBJ2-3, with a possible D match to TRBD1 (5 bases). CDR3 size: 12 residues. The V gene's germline CDR1 is SGHTA and CDR2 FQGNSA. Trimming left V 7 bases short and J 4 bases short, with 9 bases between. The CDR3 DNA is TGTGCCAGCACACGCAGGGCAGATACGCAGTATTTT. This translates into CASTRRADTQYF.

The chain carries TRBV5-1 and TRBJ2-7; 9 nucleotides align to TRBD1. CDR3 size: 15 residues. Trimming cost V 4 bases and J 4 bases; bases outside gene matches: 9. The germline V gene encodes CDR1 SGHRS and CDR2 YFSETQ. The CDR3 DNA is TGCGCCAGCAGCCTCGGACAGGGGAGGATATACGAGCAGTACTTC. As protein: CASSLGQGRIYEQYF.

This clone was found a few times. The chain joins TRBV30 to TRBJ1-5, with TRBD1 matching 8 bases. CDR1 GTSNPN and CDR2 SVGIG come from the germline V gene (reference sequence). The CDR3 totals 14 residues. The V segment lost 1 base and the J segment 6 bases; nucleotides outside the gene matches: 5. The CDR3, as DNA: TGTGCCTGGAGTGGAATCAGGGGGCTTCAGCCCCAGCATTTT. It specifies CAWSGIRGLQPQHF.

V usage is TRBV7-6 and J usage is TRBJ2-7; 9 bases map to TRBD1. Germline-derived CDR1 and CDR2 are SGHVS and FNYEAQ. The V gene end was trimmed by 5 bases and the J gene end by 2 bases; junction bases not matched to a gene: 7. CDR3 size: 15 residues. DNA for the CDR3: TGTGCCAGCAGCCCGTGGACAGGGGCGGCCTACGAGCAGTACTTC. Residues: CASSPWTGAAYEQYF.

V and J are TRBV7-9 and TRBJ2-7; no firm D call. There are 12 residues in the CDR3. With 5 bases removed from V and 3 bases from J, the gap between germline ends came to 8 bases. From germline, CDR1 is SEHNR and CDR2 FQNEAQ (reference sequence). The CDR3 nucleotides read TGTGCCAGCAGCGAATCCTACTACGAGCAGTACTTC. Its translation: CASSESYYEQYF.

The chain links TRBV11-2 to TRBJ1-6; 8 bases match TRBD1. The CDR3 extends over 14 amino acids. Trimming at V came to 5 bases and at J to 9 bases, leaving 6 bases not matched to a gene. The germline gives CDR1 SGHAT, CDR2 FQNNGV. The CDR3 loop is CASSTRDRSSPLHF. CDR3 in DNA: TGTGCCAGCAGCACCCGGGACAGGTCTTCACCCCTCCACTTT.

The rearrangement links TRBV7-2 to TRBJ1-2; D is unclear. The CDR3 has 15 amino acids. V gave up 5 bases and J gave up 4 bases, with 17 bases separating them. Germline V gives CDR1 SGHTA, CDR2 FQGNSA. CDR3: CASSPSGWQIYGYTF. The DNA for the CDR3 is TGTGCCAGCAGCCCTAGTGGGTGGCAGATCTATGGCTACACCTTC. Filled out from reference TRBV7-2 and TRBJ1-2, the complete variable domain reads GAGVSQSPSNKVTEKGKDVELRCDPISGHTALYWYRQSLGQGLEFLIYFQGNSAPDKSGLPSDRFSAERTGGSVSTLTIQRTQQEDSAVYLCASSPSGWQIYGYTFGSGTRLTVV.

The chain recombines TRBV5-4 with TRBJ2-5; possible D gene TRBD2, 6 bases. The CDR3 has 16 residues. The V gene lost 4 bases and the J gene lost 3 bases, with 19 bases spanning the gap. The V gene's germline CDR1 is SGHNT and CDR2 YYREEE (reference sequence). The CDR3 loop is CASSPDAGRRKETQYF. In nucleotides, the CDR3 is TGTGCCAGCAGCCCCGACGCGGGGCGGCGAAAAGAGACCCAGTACTTC.

The chain combines TRBV5-6 with TRBJ1-1, with a possible D match to TRBD1 (5 bases). There are 14 residues in the CDR3. Germline CDR1 and CDR2: SGHDT and YYEEEE. The V and J ends lost 0 bases and 6 bases respectively, with 12 bases between them. CDR3 protein: CASSLGRGGSEAFF. CDR3 in DNA: TGTGCCAGCAGCTTGGGTCGGGGGGGATCTGAAGCTTTCTTT.

J is TRBJ2-2 and V is TRBV7-2; 12 bases line up with TRBD1. There are 18 residues in the CDR3. The V gene end was trimmed by 4 bases and the J gene end by 4 bases; junction bases not matched to a gene: 10. The germline V gene has CDR1 SGHTA and CDR2 FQGNSA. As DNA, the CDR3 is TGTGCCAGCAGCTCCACCCGGGACAGGGGGCGGCCCACCGGGGAGCTGTTTTTT. Amino acids: CASSSTRDRGRPTGELFF. Using reference TRBV7-2 and TRBJ2-2 for the parts outside the CDR3, the full variable domain is GAGVSQSPSNKVTEKGKDVELRCDPISGHTALYWYRQSLGQGLEFLIYFQGNSAPDKSGLPSDRFSAERTGGSVSTLTIQRTQQEDSAVYLCASSSTRDRGRPTGELFFGEGSRLTVL.

This chain links TRBV9 with TRBJ1-3; D not certain. Trimming stripped 4 bases from V and 4 bases from J, with 18 bases between. The germline V gene has CDR1 SGDLS and CDR2 YYNGEE. The CDR3 runs 16 residues. DNA for the CDR3: TGTGCCAGCAGCCAATCCCTGCAGCGCGGCGGAAACACCATATATTTT. Amino acid sequence: CASSQSLQRGGNTIYF.